Shown below are 27 T cell receptor beta chains from a single sample sequenced in a study of T cells in women clearing cervical HPV infection. The protocol was immunoSEQ multiplex PCR, while the TCRdb copy is restricted to in-frame clones and leaves out a portion. The sample table sets out roughly 30,000 clones. Sequenced input: blood buffy coat. These TCRs come from a woman between 18 and 70 years old with a cervical HPV16 infection that either progressed to CIN3+ or cleared (not recorded which).

In the case of this clone: The read ends 3 residues before the CDR3 terminus; that terminus is restored from the germline J gene. The gene calls are TRBV7-3 and TRBJ2-7; possibly TRBD1 for D (6 bases). The CDR3 has 13 residues. CDR1 is SGHTA, CDR2 FQGTGA, per germline. V lost 5 bases, J lost 1 base, and 9 bases lay in between. CDR3 protein: CASSITGSYEQYF. The CDR3 bases that were read are TGTGCCAGCAGCATCACAGGGTCCTACGAG.

Points on this clone: The read falls 3 residues short of the CDR3 end, and the missing part is taken from the germline J gene. The chain has TRBV7-9 and TRBJ2-1; TRBD1 is a possible D gene (7 bases). The length of the CDR3 is 14 residues. V lost 4 bases and J lost 4, with 11 bases in between. In germline, CDR1 is SEHNR, CDR2 FQNEAQ (reference sequence). CDR3 in amino acids: CASSSGDSYNEQFF. CDR3 DNA (partial): TGTGCCAGCAGCTCGGGGGACAGTTACAATGAG. The variable domain in full, with the rest retrieved from reference TRBV7-9 and TRBJ2-1, is DTGVSQNPRHKITKRGQNVTFRCDPISEHNRLYWYRQTLGQGPEFLTYFQNEAQLEKSRLLSDRFSAERPKGSFSTLEIQRTEQGDSAMYLCASSSGDSYNEQFFGPGTRLTVL.

A word on this clone: The read ends 3 residues shy of where the CDR3 ends; the end is completed using the germline J gene. The rearrangement links TRBV6-1 to TRBJ1-1; D ambiguous. The V end was cut by 4 bases, the J end by 1 base, with 10 bases between. CDR1 and CDR2 (germline): MNHNS, SASEGT. The CDR3 runs 14 residues. The CDR3 reads CASSAQRANTEAFF. CDR3 DNA, as far as it was read: TGTGCCAGCAGTGCGCAAAGAGCGAACACTGAA.

Turning to this clone: The read ends 3 residues early relative to the CDR3; the germline J gene fills the gap. V is TRBV19 and J is TRBJ2-1; 7 bases are a match to TRBD2. V was clipped by 5 bases and J by 2 bases; unmatched bases: 6. The CDR3 extends over 15 amino acids. Looked up from germline, CDR1 is LNHDA and CDR2 is SQIVND (reference sequence). The CDR3 protein is CASSYTRGAYNEQFF. Incomplete CDR3 DNA: TGTGCCAGTAGTTACACCCGGGGGGCCTACAATGAG.

In regard to this clone: The read falls 3 residues short of the CDR3 end, and the missing part is taken from the germline J gene. The chain uses TRBV5-1 and TRBJ1-2; TRBD1 matches 7 bases. V lost 3 bases and J lost 3; bases outside the gene matches: 5. The length of the CDR3 is 14 residues. Germline V lookup: CDR1 SGHRS, CDR2 YFSETQ. The CDR3 region is CASSSDGTDYGYTF. Partial CDR3 DNA: TGCGCCAGCAGCTCCGACGGGACAGACTATGGC.

With regard to this clone: The read terminates 3 residues before the CDR3 end, so the remaining end is supplied by the germline J gene. The rearrangement joins TRBV7-9 to TRBJ2-7; no clear D. The CDR3 is 11 amino acids. The ends were cut back, 4 bases at V and 5 bases at J, with 6 bases in the middle. Germline-derived CDR1 and CDR2 are SEHNR and FQNEAQ (reference sequence). CDR3 bases read: TGTGCCAGCAGCTCCGCGAACGAG. It encodes CASSSANE. The complete CDR3 sequence is CASSSANEQYF.

Comment on this clone: The read is 3 residues too short to cover the CDR3 end, so that end is filled in from the germline J gene. The chain uses TRBV30 and TRBJ2-1, with no clear D. The CDR3 loop spans 13 amino acids. Per the germline V gene, CDR1 is GTSNPN and CDR2 is SVGIG (reference sequence). The germline V and J ends were trimmed by 8 bases and 7 bases, with 18 bases remaining between them. The CDR3 bases that were read are TGTGCCGGCAGTAGCAATTCAATAAATGAG. It translates to CAGSSNSINE. The entire CDR3 is CAGSSNSINEQFF.

Concerning this clone itself: Read coverage stops 3 residues before the CDR3 terminus; the germline J gene supplies the remainder. The chain joins TRBV7-9 to TRBJ2-7, with D perhaps matching TRBD2 (6 bases). The V end lost 1 base, the J end lost 2 bases, and 9 bases lay between the germline ends. This CDR3 has 14 amino acids. CDR1 is SEHNR, CDR2 FQNEAQ, per germline (reference sequence). The CDR3 bases that were read are TGTGCCAGCAGCTTAGTAGGAGGGGCCTACGAG. It specifies CASSLVGGAYE. The whole CDR3 region reads CASSLVGGAYEQYF.

About this clone itself: The sequence runs out 3 residues before the end of the CDR3; the remainder is reconstructed from the germline J gene. The V call is TRBV18, the J call TRBJ1-2; D is ambiguous. CDR1 and CDR2 (germline): KGHSH, LQKENI. The CDR3 covers 13 residues. Trimming took 5 bases from V and 4 from J, leaving 11 bases between them. The part of the CDR3 DNA that was read is TGTGCCAGCTCAGAAAGCCAATCCTATGGC. The encoded protein is CASSESQSYG. The whole CDR3 sequence is CASSESQSYGYTF.

A note on this clone: The sequence runs out 3 residues before the end of the CDR3; the remainder is reconstructed from the germline J gene. The rearrangement joins TRBV28 to TRBJ2-1; TRBD1 matches at 7 bases. The trim removed 4 bases at V and 6 bases at J, leaving 3 bases unmatched. This CDR3 is built from 13 residues. Germline V gives CDR1 MDHEN, CDR2 SYDVKM. CDR3 sequence reads: CASSWGQLNEQFF. The part of the CDR3 DNA that was read is TGTGCCAGCAGTTGGGGACAGCTCAATGAG.

Of note for this clone: The CDR3 end falls 3 residues outside the read, so it is completed with the germline J gene. The chain carries TRBV7-3 and TRBJ2-2, with 7 positions matching TRBD2. Germline loops: CDR1 SGHTA, CDR2 FQGTGA. Trimming removed 5 bases from V and 2 bases from J; junction bases left unmatched: 5. This CDR3 has 15 residues. The CDR3 loop reads CASSTRGRNTGELFF. CDR3 bases read: TGTGCCAGCAGCACTCGCGGGAGAAACACCGGGGAG.

In the case of this clone: The CDR3 is cut off 3 residues early in the read; its end comes from the germline J gene. The J gene is TRBJ1-2, the V gene TRBV19; TRBD1 is a possible D gene (5 bases). The germline V gene encodes CDR1 LNHDA and CDR2 SQIVND (reference sequence). CDR3 length: 15 amino acids. The CDR3 spells CASSIPTVPGNDYTF. Partial CDR3 DNA: TGTGCCAGTAGTATCCCGACAGTACCGGGCAATGAC.

As to this clone: The observed sequence ends 3 residues before the CDR3 terminus, with the missing tail filled in from the germline J gene. The V and J genes are TRBV6-2 or TRBV6-3 and TRBJ1-4; 8 bases are shared with TRBD1. The CDR3 has 16 amino acids. Looked up from germline, CDR1 is MNHEY and CDR2 is SVGEGT. The part of the CDR3 DNA that was read is TGTGCCAGCAGGACAGAGGACAGGGCTGGGGCCAACGTA. The encoded protein is CASRTEDRAGANV. The CDR3 as a whole reads CASRTEDRAGANVLFF.

Turning to this clone: Its ends do not fully match the called genes, so a read error is possible. The read ends 3 residues shy of where the CDR3 ends; the end is completed using the germline J gene. V gene TRBV7-9 combines with J gene TRBJ2-3; the D gene is possibly TRBD2 (5 bases). CDR1 is SEHNR, CDR2 FQNEAQ, per germline (reference sequence). The CDR3 has 12 amino acids. Partial CDR3 DNA: TGTTCCAGCAGCTTAGAGGGTCAGCCG. Amino acid sequence: CSSSLEGQP. The whole CDR3 sequence reads CSSSLEGQPQYF.

Notes on this clone: From the germline J gene comes the end of the CDR3, since the read stops 3 residues before it. This chain uses TRBV7-9 with TRBJ1-2, with 11 bases fitting TRBD1. In germline, CDR1 is SEHNR, CDR2 FQNEAQ (reference sequence). The CDR3 has 13 amino acids. CDR3 DNA (partial): TGTGCCAGCAGCCCGGGACAGGGGGAGGGC. This sequence encodes CASSPGQGEG. In full, the CDR3 reads CASSPGQGEGYTF.

A remark on this clone: The CDR3 end lies 3 residues beyond the end of the read and is filled in from the germline J gene. The rearrangement joins TRBV18 to TRBJ1-3, with TRBD1 matching 7 bases. This CDR3 has 16 residues. V was pared by 6 bases and J by 0 bases, with 8 bases of the junction left unmatched. Germline CDR1 KGHSH, CDR2 LQKENI. The sequenced CDR3 bases are TGTGCCAGCTCGCCTCCAACAGGGGTCTCTGGAAACACC. Its protein is CASSPPTGVSGNT. The whole CDR3 is CASSPPTGVSGNTIYF.

As concerns this clone: The CDR3 goes on 3 residues after the read ends, and that part is filled in from the germline J gene. The chain links TRBV20-1 to TRBJ2-7, with TRBD1 matching over 7 bases. CDR3 size: 16 residues. J lost 3 bases, V lost 4 bases, and 15 bases had no gene match. The germline V gene has CDR1 DFQATT and CDR2 SNEGSKA (reference sequence). Partial CDR3 DNA: TGCAGTGCTACCTCTCGGACAGGAAGGGTTGGCTACGAG. As protein: CSATSRTGRVGYE. The full CDR3 sequence reads CSATSRTGRVGYEQYF.

Remarks on this clone: With the read ending 3 residues before the CDR3 end, the germline J gene is used to fill in that end. This chain joins TRBV2 and TRBJ2-2; D may be TRBD2 (7 bases). The V and J ends lost 5 bases and 3 bases respectively, with 10 bases between them. Germline CDR1 SNHLY, CDR2 FYNNEI. CDR3 length equals 14 residues. Here the CDR3 reads CASSRGAHTGELFF. The covered CDR3 bases are TGTGCCAGCAGTCGGGGGGCGCACACCGGGGAG.

Worth noting for this clone: The read gets to within 3 residues of the CDR3 end, and the germline J gene fills in the rest. V usage is TRBV7-6 and J usage is TRBJ2-1; TRBD2 aligns across 8 bases. CDR3 length equals 15 residues. V shed 5 bases and J 9 bases; nucleotides not matched to a gene: 12. Germline V gives CDR1 SGHVS, CDR2 FNYEAQ. The sequenced part of the CDR3 DNA is TGTGCCAGCAGCCCATCCGGGACTAGAGACAGTGAG. Its translation: CASSPSGTRDSE. The complete CDR3 protein is CASSPSGTRDSEQFF.

On this clone: The read falls 3 residues short of the CDR3 end, and the missing part is taken from the germline J gene. The rearrangement links TRBV6-1 to TRBJ1-4; a weak D match, TRBD1 (5 bases). Germline CDR1 is MNHNS and CDR2 is SASEGT. Trimming took 0 bases from V and 8 from J, leaving 13 bases between them. This CDR3 region has 15 residues. The CDR3 region is CASSEAPGFDEKLFF. Incomplete CDR3 DNA: TGTGCCAGCAGTGAAGCGCCAGGGTTTGACGAAAAA.

This clone ranks as medium-sized (0.01 to 0.1%) in terms of frequency. The sequenced fragment ends 3 residues before the CDR3 boundary, so the rest is inferred from the germline J gene. The genes are TRBV18 and TRBJ2-2; TRBD1 aligns across 7 bases. Trimming at V came to 3 bases and at J to 6 bases, leaving 1 base not matched to a gene. The germline CDR1 and CDR2 sequences are KGHSH and LQKENI. The CDR3 length is 13 residues. CDR3 region: CASSPDRAGELFF. The sequenced part of the CDR3 DNA is TGTGCCAGCTCACCCGACAGGGCCGGGGAG.

Concerning this clone itself: The read is 3 residues too short to cover the CDR3 end, so that end is filled in from the germline J gene. The chain employs TRBV19 and TRBJ2-3; D perhaps matches TRBD2 (6 bases). CDR1 and CDR2 (germline): LNHDA, SQIVND (reference sequence). The length of the CDR3 is 16 residues. V lost 2 bases and J 3 bases, leaving 15 bases between the germline ends. The CDR3 protein is CASSITGRRGTDTQYF. The DNA read from the CDR3 is TGTGCCAGTAGTATAACGGGCAGGAGGGGAACAGATACG.

As concerns this clone: The CDR3 goes on 3 residues after the read ends, and that part is filled in from the germline J gene. The chain has TRBV6-2 or TRBV6-3 and TRBJ1-1; TRBD1 is a possible D gene (6 bases). V lost 7 bases and J 6 bases, leaving 15 bases between the germline ends. CDR3 length: 13 amino acids. In germline, CDR1 is MNHEY, CDR2 SVGEGT. CDR3 protein: CASTLQGPAEAFF. The CDR3 bases that were read are TGTGCCAGCACCCTACAGGGTCCCGCTGAA.

Remarks on this clone: The CDR3 goes on 3 residues after the read ends, and that part is filled in from the germline J gene. This chain links TRBV7-2 with TRBJ1-2; D is unclear. The CDR3 has 14 amino acids. Germline CDR1 is SGHTA and CDR2 is FQGNSA. The CDR3 protein is CASSFGGRNYGYTF. The CDR3 bases that were read are TGTGCCAGCAGCTTTGGCGGCAGAAACTACGGG.

On this clone itself: The missing CDR3 end, 3 residues past where the read stops, is filled in from the germline J gene. This sequence joins TRBV20-1 and TRBJ1-6, with D possibly being TRBD1 (5 bases). Germline-derived CDR1 and CDR2 are DFQATT and SNEGSKA (reference sequence). The CDR3 runs 15 residues. V dropped 3 bases and J dropped 0 bases, with 9 bases sitting between them. The covered CDR3 bases are TGCAGTGCTAGGGTAGACAGCTCCTATAATTCACCC. Protein product: CSARVDSSYNSP. The whole CDR3 reads CSARVDSSYNSPLHF.

About this clone: The CDR3 end is not reached by the read, which stops 3 residues before it; the germline J gene fills it in. The V call is TRBV5-1, the J call TRBJ1-1; the D gene is possibly TRBD1 (5 bases). CDR3 length equals 15 residues. Per germline, CDR1 SGHRS and CDR2 YFSETQ. CDR3 DNA (partial): TGCGCCAGCAGCTTGGAAGGGATCAAAGGGGAGGGA. As protein: CASSLEGIKGEG. The full CDR3 protein reads CASSLEGIKGEGAFF. The full variable domain, rest sourced from reference TRBV5-1 and TRBJ1-1, is KAGVTQTPRYLIKTRGQQVTLSCSPISGHRSVSWYQQTPGQGLQFLFEYFSETQRNKGNFPGRFSGRQFSNSRSEMNVSTLELGDSALYLCASSLEGIKGEGAFFGQGTRLTVV.

About this clone itself: The CDR3 end lies 3 residues beyond the end of the read and is filled in from the germline J gene. The chain recombines TRBV12-3 or TRBV12-4 with TRBJ2-7, with TRBD1 as a possible D gene (5 bases). This CDR3 is built from 12 residues. Deletions cut 6 bases from V and 4 bases from J, with 10 bases between. The CDR3 sequence: CASSPKGYEQYF. The CDR3 DNA, read in part, is TGTGCCAGCAGCCCAAAGGGGTACGAG.